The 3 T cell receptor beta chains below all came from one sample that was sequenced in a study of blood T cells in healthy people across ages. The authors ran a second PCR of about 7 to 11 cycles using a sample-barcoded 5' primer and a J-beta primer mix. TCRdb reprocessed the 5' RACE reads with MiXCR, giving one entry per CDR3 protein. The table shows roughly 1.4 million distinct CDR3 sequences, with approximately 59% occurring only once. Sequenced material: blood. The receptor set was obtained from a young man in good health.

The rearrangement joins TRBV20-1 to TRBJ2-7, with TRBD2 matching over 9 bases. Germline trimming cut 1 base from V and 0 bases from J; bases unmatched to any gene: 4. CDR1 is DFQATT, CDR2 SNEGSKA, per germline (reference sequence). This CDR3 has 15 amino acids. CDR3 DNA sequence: TGCAGTGCTAGAGGGTCTAGCGGGGCCTCCTACGAGCAGTACTTC. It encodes CSARGSSGASYEQYF.

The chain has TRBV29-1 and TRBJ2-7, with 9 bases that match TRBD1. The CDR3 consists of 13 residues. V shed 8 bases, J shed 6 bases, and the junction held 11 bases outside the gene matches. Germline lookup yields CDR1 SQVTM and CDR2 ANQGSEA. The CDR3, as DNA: TGCAGCCCCCTGGGGACAGGGATAACCGAGCAGTACTTC. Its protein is CSPLGTGITEQYF.

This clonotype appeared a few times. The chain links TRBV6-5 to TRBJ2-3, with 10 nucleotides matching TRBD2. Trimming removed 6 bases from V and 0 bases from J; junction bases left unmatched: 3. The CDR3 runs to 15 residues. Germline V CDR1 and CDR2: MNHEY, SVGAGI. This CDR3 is CASRGLAVSTDTQYF. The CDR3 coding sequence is TGTGCCAGCAGAGGACTAGCGGTTAGCACAGATACGCAGTATTTT.